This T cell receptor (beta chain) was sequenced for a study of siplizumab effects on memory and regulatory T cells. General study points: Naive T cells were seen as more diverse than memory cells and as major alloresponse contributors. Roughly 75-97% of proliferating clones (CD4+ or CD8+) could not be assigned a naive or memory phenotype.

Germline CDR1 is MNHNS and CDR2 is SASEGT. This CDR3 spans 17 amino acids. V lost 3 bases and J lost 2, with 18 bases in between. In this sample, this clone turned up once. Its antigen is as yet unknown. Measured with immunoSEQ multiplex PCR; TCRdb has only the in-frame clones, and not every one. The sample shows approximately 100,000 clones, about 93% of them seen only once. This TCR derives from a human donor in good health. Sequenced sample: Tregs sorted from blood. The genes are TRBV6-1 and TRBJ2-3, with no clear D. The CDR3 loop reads CASSEKYQEILTDTQYF. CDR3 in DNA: TGTGCCAGCAGTGAGAAATACCAGGAGATCCTCACAGATACGCAGTATTTT.